This T cell receptor (beta chain) was captured by sequencing in a study of long-term antiretroviral therapy in people with HIV. Regarding the study as a whole: Following ART, diversity rose but still fell short of transplant donor controls.

This CDR3 spans 12 amino acids. V lost 6 bases and J lost 3, with 8 bases in between. Germline values: CDR1 MNHEY, CDR2 SVGAGI. Every participant gave one or more pre-ART and two or more post-ART PBMC samples. In each sample, roughly 0.9-10 million cryopreserved PBMC were present before DNA extraction. Samples were assayed with immunoSEQ v3.0 at survey level. In sequencing, 40,000-50,000 T-cell genomes per sample were targeted. Sequencing used immunoSEQ multiplex PCR; TCRdb keeps in-frame clones, though not all of them. The repertoire holds about 24,000 clones, with 80% to 85% as singletons. In regard to this clone: Its antigen is not identified.

This TCR derives from a man aged 30 to 45 with HIV. The chain couples TRBV6-5 to TRBJ2-5; D is unresolved. The starting material was unsorted PBMCs, obtained around 4.3 years after starting antiretroviral therapy. As DNA, the CDR3 is TGTGCCAGCAGCTCCTCCAAAGAGACCCAGTACTTC. Translated, it gives CASSSSKETQYF.